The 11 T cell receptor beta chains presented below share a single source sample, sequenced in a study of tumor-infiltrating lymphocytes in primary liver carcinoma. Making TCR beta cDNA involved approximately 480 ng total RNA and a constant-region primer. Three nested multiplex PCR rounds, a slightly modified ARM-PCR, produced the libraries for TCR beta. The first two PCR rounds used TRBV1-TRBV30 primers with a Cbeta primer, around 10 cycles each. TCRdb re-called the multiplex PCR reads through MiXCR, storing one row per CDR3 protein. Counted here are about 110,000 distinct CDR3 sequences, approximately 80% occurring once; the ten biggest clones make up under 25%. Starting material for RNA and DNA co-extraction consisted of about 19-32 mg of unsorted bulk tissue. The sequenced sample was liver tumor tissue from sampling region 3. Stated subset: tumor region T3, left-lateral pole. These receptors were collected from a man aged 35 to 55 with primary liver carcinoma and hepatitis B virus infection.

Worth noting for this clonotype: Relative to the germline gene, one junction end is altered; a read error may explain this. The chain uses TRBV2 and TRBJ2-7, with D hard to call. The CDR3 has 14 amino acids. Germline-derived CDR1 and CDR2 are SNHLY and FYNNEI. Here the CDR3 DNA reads TGTGCCAGCAGATCCTCGGGTACCTCCTACGATCAGTATTTC. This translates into CASRSSGTSYDQYF.

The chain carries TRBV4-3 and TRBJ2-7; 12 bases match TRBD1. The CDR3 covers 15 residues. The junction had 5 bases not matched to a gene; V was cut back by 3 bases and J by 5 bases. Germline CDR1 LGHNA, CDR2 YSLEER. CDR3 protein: CASSHSGTGGHEQYF. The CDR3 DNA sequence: TGCGCCAGCAGCCATTCCGGGACAGGGGGCCACGAGCAGTACTTC.

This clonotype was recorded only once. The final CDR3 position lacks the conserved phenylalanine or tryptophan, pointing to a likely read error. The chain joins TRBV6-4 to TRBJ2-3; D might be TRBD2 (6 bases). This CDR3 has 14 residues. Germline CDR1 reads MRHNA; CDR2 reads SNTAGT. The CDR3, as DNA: TGTGTCAGCAGTGACTTAGCGGGCACAGATACGCAGTATCTT. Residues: CVSSDLAGTDTQYL.

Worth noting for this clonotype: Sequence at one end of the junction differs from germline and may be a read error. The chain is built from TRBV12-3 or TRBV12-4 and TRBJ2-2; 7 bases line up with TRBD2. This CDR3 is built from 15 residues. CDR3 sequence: CASRLASLNTGQLFF. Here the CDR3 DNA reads TGTGCCAGCAGACTAGCGAGCCTTAACACCGGGCAGCTGTTTTTT.

For the CDR3, the DNA is TGTGCCAGCAGCCGTACGGAAGGTCTAGCCGAGCAGTACTTC. This codes for CASSRTEGLAEQYF. The chain combines TRBV11-2 with TRBJ2-7; D is perhaps TRBD2 (5 bases). The germline V gene has CDR1 SGHAT and CDR2 FQNNGV. Between the trimmed V and J ends, which lost 5 bases and 6 bases, there was a span of 17 bases. The CDR3 is made up of 14 amino acids.

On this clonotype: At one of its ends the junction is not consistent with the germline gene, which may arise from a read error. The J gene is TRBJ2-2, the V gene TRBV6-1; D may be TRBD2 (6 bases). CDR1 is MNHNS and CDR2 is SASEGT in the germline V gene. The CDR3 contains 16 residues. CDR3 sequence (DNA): TGTGCCAGCAGTGAAATTGCGGGATTAAGCACCGGGGAGCTGCTTTTT. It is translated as CASSEIAGLSTGELLF.

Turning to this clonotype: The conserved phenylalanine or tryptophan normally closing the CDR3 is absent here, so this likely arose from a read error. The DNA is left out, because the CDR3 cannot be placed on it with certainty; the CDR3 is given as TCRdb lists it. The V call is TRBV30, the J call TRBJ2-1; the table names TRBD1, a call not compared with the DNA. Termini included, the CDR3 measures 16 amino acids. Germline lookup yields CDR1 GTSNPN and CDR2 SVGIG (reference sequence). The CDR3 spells CAWSRPGSESYNEQIL.

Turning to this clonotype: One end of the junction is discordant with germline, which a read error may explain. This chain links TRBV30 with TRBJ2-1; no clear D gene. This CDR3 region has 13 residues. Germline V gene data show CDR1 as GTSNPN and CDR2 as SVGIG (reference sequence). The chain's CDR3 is CAWSPSSNNKQFF. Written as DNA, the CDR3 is TGTGCCTGGAGTCCCAGCAGTAACAATAAGCAGTTCTTC.

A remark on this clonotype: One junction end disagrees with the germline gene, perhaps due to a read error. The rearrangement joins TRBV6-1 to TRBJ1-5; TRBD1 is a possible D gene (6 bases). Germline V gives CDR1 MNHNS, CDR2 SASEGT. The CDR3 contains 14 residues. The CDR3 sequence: CVSSESRGAKPQHF. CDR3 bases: TGTGTCAGCAGTGAATCCAGGGGCGCGAAGCCCCAGCATTTT.

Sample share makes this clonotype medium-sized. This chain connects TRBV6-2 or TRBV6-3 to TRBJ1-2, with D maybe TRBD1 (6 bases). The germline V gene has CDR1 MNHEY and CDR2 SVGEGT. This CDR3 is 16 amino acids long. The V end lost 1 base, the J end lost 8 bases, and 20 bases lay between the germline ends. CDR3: CASSYFPDSLLLGYTF. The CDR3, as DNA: TGTGCCAGCAGTTACTTCCCGGACAGTCTTCTATTAGGCTACACCTTC.

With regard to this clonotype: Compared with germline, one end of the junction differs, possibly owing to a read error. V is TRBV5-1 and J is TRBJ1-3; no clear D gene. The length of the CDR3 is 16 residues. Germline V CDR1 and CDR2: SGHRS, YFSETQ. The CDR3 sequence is CTSSLGYRASGNTIYF. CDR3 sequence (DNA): TGCACCAGCAGTTTGGGGTACCGGGCTTCTGGAAACACCATATATTTT. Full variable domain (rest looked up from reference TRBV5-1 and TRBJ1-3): KAGVTQTPRYLIKTRGQQVTLSCSPISGHRSVSWYQQTPGQGLQFLFEYFSETQRNKGNFPGRFSGRQFSNSRSEMNVSTLELGDSALYLCTSSLGYRASGNTIYFGEGSWLTVV.